One and the same sample provided the 15 T cell receptor beta chains below, sequenced in a study of blood T cell repertoires in COVID-19. Assay: immunoSEQ multiplex PCR; the TCRdb copy retains only in-frame clones and omits some. The sample lists under 120,000 clones, around 79% occurring once. Sequencing was performed on peripheral blood. The receptors shown here come from a man between 65 and 79 years old with active or convalescent COVID-19.

CDR3 bases: TGTGCCAGCTCAAGAGGTCGCGGGAGGTCGCCCTACAATGAGCAGTTCTTC. It encodes CASSRGRGRSPYNEQFF. The chain employs TRBV18 and TRBJ2-1; 8 bases match TRBD2. Germline V lookup: CDR1 KGHSH, CDR2 LQKENI. The length of the CDR3 is 17 residues. Losses at the gene ends were 5 bases for V and 2 bases for J; bases not matched to a gene: 11.

This chain joins TRBV18 and TRBJ1-5; D gene uncertain. CDR3 size: 14 residues. Germline assignment: CDR1 KGHSH and CDR2 LQKENI. Trimming stripped 4 bases from V and 4 bases from J, with 11 bases between. CDR3 in amino acids: CASSLTGRNQPQHF. The CDR3 DNA reads as TGTGCCAGCTCACTGACGGGTAGGAATCAGCCCCAGCATTTT.

CDR3 in amino acids: CASLGLAGVFEQFF. CDR3 bases: TGTGCCAGTCTGGGACTAGCGGGAGTATTTGAGCAGTTCTTC. The V and J genes are TRBV2 and TRBJ2-1, with 14 bases that match TRBD2. Unmatched junction bases numbered 7, after V lost 9 bases and J lost 9 bases. The CDR3 contains 14 residues. Germline lookup yields CDR1 SNHLY and CDR2 FYNNEI.

The chain combines TRBV10-1 with TRBJ2-7, with 16 bases identical to TRBD2. Per germline, CDR1 WNHNN and CDR2 SYGVQD (reference sequence). V shed 9 bases, J shed 2 bases, and the junction held 10 bases outside the gene matches. This CDR3 is built from 17 residues. The CDR3 is CARAGTSGRARAYEQYF. CDR3 DNA sequence: TGCGCCAGAGCCGGGACTAGCGGGAGGGCACGGGCCTACGAGCAGTACTTC.

This clone appeared once. This chain connects TRBV6-5 to TRBJ1-1; D perhaps matches TRBD1 (5 bases). This CDR3 comprises 14 residues. Germline lookup yields CDR1 MNHEY and CDR2 SVGAGI. V lost 6 bases, J lost 3 bases, and 14 bases lay in between. The CDR3 sequence is CASRGRGIYTEAFF. The CDR3 DNA sequence: TGTGCCAGCAGGGGCCGGGGGATCTACACTGAAGCTTTCTTT.

Note on this clone: This same CDR3 is encoded by further DNA sequences in the sample. The chain is built from TRBV18 and TRBJ2-2; perhaps TRBD1 as D (5 bases). CDR3 size: 14 residues. Trimming pared 3 bases from V and 1 base from J, leaving 6 bases between. Per germline, CDR1 KGHSH and CDR2 LQKENI. The DNA for the CDR3 is TGTGCCAGCTCACCTGGACAGAACACCGGGGAGCTGTTTTTT. This gives the protein CASSPGQNTGELFF.

The chain combines TRBV3-1 (or the pseudogene TRBV3-2) with TRBJ2-3; D possibly corresponds to TRBD1 (6 bases). Between the trimmed V and J ends, which lost 5 bases and 4 bases, there was a span of 10 bases. From germline, CDR1 is LGHDT and CDR2 YNNKEL (reference sequence). The CDR3 extends over 13 amino acids. CDR3 protein: CASSTQGPDTQYF. The CDR3 nucleotides read TGTGCCAGCAGCACCCAGGGGCCAGATACGCAGTATTTT.

The rearrangement uses TRBV11-3 and TRBJ2-1; 8 bases fit TRBD2. Germline-derived CDR1 and CDR2 are SGHNT and YENEEA. V lost 0 bases and J lost 8; bases outside the gene matches: 0. The CDR3 covers 13 residues. CDR3 in amino acids: CASSLEREDEQFF. The CDR3, as DNA: TGTGCCAGCAGCTTAGAGCGGGAGGATGAGCAGTTCTTC.

CDR3 sequence reads: CASSPIGTYSYEQYF. In nucleotides, the CDR3 is TGTGCCAGCAGCCCTATCGGGACTTACTCCTACGAGCAGTACTTC. This rearrangement joins TRBV3-1 (or the pseudogene TRBV3-2) to TRBJ2-7; D may be TRBD2 (6 bases). Germline CDR1 LGHDT, CDR2 YNNKEL (reference sequence). V lost 4 bases, J lost 0 bases, and 13 bases lay in between. This CDR3 is built from 15 residues.

The chain couples TRBV27 to TRBJ2-7, with a weak D call TRBD1 (6 bases). The CDR3 has 11 amino acids. Per the germline V gene, CDR1 is MNHEY and CDR2 is SMNVEV (reference sequence). Trimming removed 3 bases from V and 7 bases from J, with 7 bases in between. CDR3: CASSLRGEQYF. DNA of the CDR3: TGTGCCAGCAGTTTGAGGGGGGAGCAGTACTTC.

The V and J genes are TRBV30 and TRBJ1-6; TRBD1 agrees at 8 bases. Germline V gene lookup returns CDR1 GTSNPN and CDR2 SVGIG (reference sequence). This CDR3 is built from 14 residues. The V segment lost 0 bases and the J segment 7 bases; nucleotides outside the gene matches: 2. The CDR3 sequence is CAWSVAGGNSPLHF. CDR3 DNA sequence: TGTGCCTGGAGTGTAGCAGGGGGCAATTCACCCCTCCACTTT.

This clone occurred once. The chain is built from TRBV5-1 and TRBJ2-2; perhaps TRBD1 as D (5 bases). V lost 4 bases and J 2 bases, leaving 9 bases between the germline ends. The CDR3 spans 14 residues. Germline V CDR1 and CDR2: SGHRS, YFSETQ. In nucleotides, the CDR3 is TGCGCCAGCAGCCTTGACAGAAACACCGGGGAGCTGTTTTTT. The encoded protein is CASSLDRNTGELFF.

The V and J genes are TRBV19 and TRBJ1-3, with TRBD1 as a possible D gene (6 bases). The germline V gene has CDR1 LNHDA and CDR2 SQIVND (reference sequence). The CDR3 contains 18 residues. V lost 10 bases to trimming and J lost 0 bases, with 25 bases between them. CDR3 nucleotide sequence: TGTGCCACCTCAGACAGGAGGTCTGGGCAGGGCTCTGGAAACACCATATATTTT. It translates to CATSDRRSGQGSGNTIYF.

DNA of the CDR3: TGTGCCAGCAGCCTCGTTGGTAGCTCCGATACGCAGTATTTT. Residues: CASSLVGSSDTQYF. The chain uses TRBV6-2 or TRBV6-3 and TRBJ2-3; D is unclear. Germline loops: CDR1 MNHEY, CDR2 SVGEGT. CDR3 length: 14 residues. V lost 6 bases and J lost 6, with 16 bases in between.

V is TRBV28 and J is TRBJ2-3; TRBD2 might be the D (6 bases). V was clipped by 2 bases and J by 0 bases, with 15 bases between them. This CDR3 comprises 17 residues. CDR1 MDHEN and CDR2 SYDVKM come from the germline V gene. The CDR3 DNA reads as TGTGCCAGCAGTTTAGGCCATAGCGGACCTAGCACAGATACGCAGTATTTT. Its protein product is CASSLGHSGPSTDTQYF.